The clone carrying this T cell receptor beta chain was detected only a few times. What it binds is unknown. Making use of molecular barcodes, quantitative 5'-RACE generated TCR beta libraries. TCRdb called the 5' RACE reads again in MiXCR, with one record for every CDR3 protein. The table lists about 700,000 distinct CDR3 sequences, under 20% of them singletons, with 15% to 20% in the top ten. This entry is derived from a study of CD8 T cells in ankylosing spondylitis. Study conclusions and caveats: Characteristic of ankylosing spondylitis blood, it appeared, was a TCR beta motif comprising several highly homologous variants. Significantly higher representation of disease-linked clones was reported for matched ankylosing spondylitis synovial fluid.

This CDR3 region has 12 residues. Between the trimmed V and J ends, which lost 3 bases and 6 bases, there was a span of 12 bases. Germline V gives CDR1 SQVTM, CDR2 ANQGSEA. The chain employs TRBV29-1 and TRBJ2-7, with a possible D match to TRBD1 (5 bases). The sample taken for sequencing was blood, either unsorted or a sorted T cell fraction (not recorded which). The clonotype originates from a male donor with ankylosing spondylitis. In nucleotides, the CDR3 is TGCAGCGTTGAGGGGCGGCAGGGCGAGCAGTACTTC. Translated: CSVEGRQGEQYF.